These T cell receptor beta chains were read from a single sample in a study of blood T cell repertoires in COVID-19. Some clones are missing from TCRdb's copy, which holds only in-frame ones; the method was immunoSEQ multiplex PCR. In the table there are fewer than 350,000 clones, 80% to 90% of which are singletons. The sequenced material came from peripheral blood. These receptors were collected from a woman aged 25 to 39 with COVID-19, enrolled during active disease. Each CDR3 is given with its conserved first and last residue. The D gene is left open where the match is weak. Not all rows give a size; the values are once, few, many and, for expanded clones, a class.

J gene	clone size	V gene	D gene	CDR3 protein	CDR3 DNA
TRBJ2-7	once	TRBV5-4	TRBD2	CASSWTSAGGEQYF	TGTGCCAGCAGCTGGACTAGCGCCGGAGGCGAGCAGTACTTC
TRBJ2-1	NA	TRBV30	TRBD2	CAWSVSLATIF	TGTGCCTGGAGTGTTTCACTAGCGACGATCTTC
TRBJ2-7	NA	TRBV5-5	TRBD1	CASSFGTGGSYEQYF	TGTGCCAGCAGCTTTGGGACAGGCGGTTCCTACGAGCAGTACTTC
TRBJ2-7	NA	TRBV2	TRBD1	CASSGDRYYEQYF	TGTGCCAGCAGTGGGGACAGGTACTACGAGCAGTACTTC
TRBJ1-4	NA	TRBV5-6	TRBD1	CASSFGQGEKLFF	TGTGCCAGCAGCTTTGGACAGGGGGAAAAACTGTTTTTT
TRBJ2-7	NA	TRBV10-1	TRBD1	CASSERGQGVPYEQYF	TGCGCCAGCAGTGAGAGGGGACAGGGGGTTCCCTACGAGCAGTACTTC
TRBJ2-1	NA	TRBV5-1	NA	CASSLAWSYGVEQFF	TGCGCCAGCAGCTTGGCTTGGAGTTATGGAGTTGAGCAGTTCTTC
TRBJ2-5	NA	TRBV12-5	NA	CASGLEYQETQYF	TGTGCTAGTGGTTTAGAGTACCAAGAGACCCAGTACTTC
TRBJ2-7	NA	TRBV7-9	NA	CASSSIQGSKYEQYF	TGTGCCAGCAGCTCTATTCAGGGGAGTAAGTACGAGCAGTACTTC
TRBJ2-3	NA	TRBV10-2	NA	CASRLIGGGRADTQYF	TGCGCCAGCAGACTGATAGGGGGGGGCCGGGCAGATACGCAGTATTTT
TRBJ2-5	once	TRBV2	TRBD2	CASLTRLAGSTYQETQYF	TGTGCCAGCCTTACAAGACTAGCGGGGTCGACGTACCAAGAGACCCAGTACTTC
TRBJ2-1	NA	TRBV6-5	TRBD2	CASNNGPSGASEQFF	TGTGCCAGCAATAACGGGCCTAGCGGGGCCAGTGAGCAGTTCTTC
TRBJ1-2	once	TRBV11-3	NA	CASSLDESNYGYTF	TGTGCCAGCAGCTTAGATGAGAGTAACTATGGCTACACCTTC
TRBJ1-1	few	TRBV12-5	TRBD1	CASGLGRQGGTEAFF	TGTGCTAGTGGTTTGGGCCGGCAGGGGGGCACTGAAGCTTTCTTT
TRBJ1-1	NA	TRBV3-1/TRBV3-2	NA	CASSQEGRGGNTEAFF	TGTGCCAGCAGCCAAGAAGGGAGAGGGGGGAACACTGAAGCTTTCTTT
TRBJ2-1	NA	TRBV7-9	NA	CASSFTTGQSSYNEQFF	TGTGCCAGCAGCTTTACTACTGGACAGAGCTCCTACAATGAGCAGTTCTTC
TRBJ2-3	NA	TRBV4-2	NA	CASSQGFSAGGGTDTQYF	TGTGCCAGCAGCCAAGGGTTTTCGGCTGGGGGCGGCACAGATACGCAGTATTTT
TRBJ1-1	few	TRBV6-5	NA	CASSSWPRGTEAFF	TGTGCCAGCAGTTCCTGGCCCCGCGGCACTGAAGCTTTCTTT
TRBJ1-6	NA	TRBV19	NA	CASSLQSSYNSPLHF	TGTGCCAGTAGCCTACAGAGCTCCTATAATTCACCCCTCCACTTT
TRBJ2-7	NA	TRBV25-1	TRBD2	CASSEYRTSGGYEQYF	TGTGCCAGCAGTGAATACAGGACTAGCGGGGGCTACGAGCAGTACTTC
TRBJ2-2	NA	TRBV6-6	NA	CASSYSIGNGELFF	TGTGCCAGCAGTTACTCGATCGGGAACGGGGAGCTGTTTTTT
TRBJ2-1	few	TRBV4-2	TRBD2	CASSHGGGSRDNEQFF	TGTGCCAGCAGCCACGGCGGGGGGTCGAGGGACAATGAGCAGTTCTTC
TRBJ1-5	few	TRBV5-1	NA	CASSLDSGGQPQHF	TGCGCCAGCAGCTTGGACTCAGGAGGTCAGCCCCAGCATTTT
TRBJ2-2	NA	TRBV24-1	NA	CATSDFRESGELFF	TGTGCCACCAGTGATTTCCGGGAATCCGGGGAGCTGTTTTTT
TRBJ2-7	NA	TRBV15	NA	CATSRSRTIGEQYF	TGTGCCACCAGCAGAAGTCGGACTATCGGCGAGCAGTACTTC
TRBJ2-1	NA	TRBV5-4	TRBD1	CASSSDRGNYNEQFF	TGTGCCAGCAGCTCGGACAGGGGGAACTACAATGAGCAGTTCTTC
TRBJ2-2	NA	TRBV7-2	NA	CASSFPWAENTGELFF	TGTGCCAGCAGCTTCCCTTGGGCCGAGAACACCGGGGAGCTGTTTTTT
TRBJ2-2	NA	TRBV6-4	NA	CASKAGAGGELFF	TGTGCCAGCAAGGCAGGGGCCGGCGGGGAGCTGTTTTTT
TRBJ2-2	once	TRBV9	NA	CASSAHNSRVPGELFF	TGTGCCAGCAGCGCCCATAATTCTCGGGTGCCCGGGGAGCTGTTTTTT
TRBJ1-1	NA	TRBV18	TRBD1	CASSPGTGGMGTEAFF	TGTGCCAGCTCGCCCGGGACAGGGGGAATGGGCACTGAAGCTTTCTTT
TRBJ2-2	NA	TRBV19	NA	CASSILGGQAGELFF	TGTGCCAGTAGTATACTGGGGGGGCAGGCCGGGGAGCTGTTTTTT
TRBJ1-4	once	TRBV10-2	TRBD1	CASRDRGEKLFF	TGCGCCAGCAGAGACAGGGGGGAAAAACTGTTTTTT
TRBJ2-4	NA	TRBV7-9	NA	CASSLDRENIQYF	TGTGCCAGCAGCTTAGACAGGGAAAACATTCAGTACTTC
TRBJ2-3	NA	TRBV7-8	TRBD2	CASSSLWGGTDTQYF	TGTGCCAGCAGCTCCCTCTGGGGGGGTACAGATACGCAGTATTTT
TRBJ2-5	NA	TRBV11-2	TRBD2	CASSRTSGGARETQYF	TGTGCCAGCAGCCGGACTAGCGGGGGGGCCCGGGAGACCCAGTACTTC
TRBJ1-5	NA	TRBV4-1	NA	CASSQVTVKQPQHF	TGCGCCAGCAGCCAAGTGACAGTTAAGCAGCCCCAGCATTTT
TRBJ2-4	NA	TRBV7-9	NA	CASSQDRDTKNIQYF	TGTGCCAGCAGCCAAGACCGGGACACTAAAAACATTCAGTACTTC
TRBJ1-2	once	TRBV19	NA	CASSAGLRSGLGYTF	TGTGCCAGTAGTGCGGGGCTGCGGAGCGGCCTTGGCTACACCTTC
TRBJ2-7	few	TRBV27	NA	CASSDNRVGSLHEQYF	TGTGCCAGCAGTGATAACAGGGTGGGAAGTCTCCACGAGCAGTACTTC
TRBJ2-7	NA	TRBV5-8	TRBD2	CASSFRLAEYYEQYF	TGTGCCAGCAGCTTTAGACTAGCCGAGTATTACGAGCAGTACTTC
TRBJ2-3	few	TRBV2	NA	CASIGAFTDTQYF	TGTGCCAGCATAGGAGCTTTCACAGATACGCAGTATTTT
TRBJ1-5	NA	TRBV28	NA	CASSQQGRGSNQPQHF	TGTGCCAGCAGCCAACAGGGAAGAGGCAGCAATCAGCCCCAGCATTTT
TRBJ2-7	NA	TRBV5-1	NA	CASSPMQGTYEQYF	TGCGCCAGCAGCCCAATGCAGGGGACCTACGAGCAGTACTTC
TRBJ1-4	NA	TRBV5-1	TRBD1	CASSLTGNREKLFF	TGCGCCAGCAGCCTGACAGGGAATAGAGAAAAACTGTTTTTT
TRBJ1-1	NA	TRBV11-1	TRBD1	CASSQGQGRSGTEAFF	TGTGCCAGCAGCCAGGGACAGGGCCGGTCGGGCACTGAAGCTTTCTTT